These 7 T cell receptor beta chains came from one sample sequenced in a study of read filtering for tumor transcriptome and immune sequencing (dated by TCRdb to the early 2020s). The listed sequencing device is Illumina HiSeq 4000. TCR libraries were constructed from 350 to 400 ng RNA using the Immunoverse kit, and molecular barcoded adaptors covering alpha/delta and beta/gamma chains were employed. TCRdb redid the processing of the public reads, applying fastp at Q25 and MiXCR, and retained in-frame beta chains. A single entry per CDR3 protein holds the most common genes and DNA from its merged rows. The sample data list about 58,000 distinct CDR3 sequences, and around an eighth of these were observed just once. The biggest ten clones account for roughly 17% of the sample. The specimen sequenced was a population of CD138-negative cells sorted from bone marrow. Per the publication, the cell subset or site label means: bone marrow mononuclear cells depleted of CD138+ plasma/myeloma cells by negative magnetic selection. The source is a donor at least 40 years old with multiple myeloma.

In this sample, this clonotype turned up many times. This sequence joins TRBV7-3 and TRBJ2-2; unclear D gene. V was clipped by 5 bases and J by 1 base, with 5 bases between them. CDR3 length: 13 amino acids. Germline V gives CDR1 SGHTA, CDR2 FQGTGA. CDR3 DNA sequence: TGTGCCAGCAGCAGACAGAACACCGGGGAGCTGTTTTTT. It encodes CASSRQNTGELFF.

In this sample, this clonotype turned up many times. The V call is TRBV7-8, the J call TRBJ2-6; D possibly corresponds to TRBD1 (6 bases). Germline V lookup: CDR1 SGHVS, CDR2 FQNEAQ. The CDR3 loop spans 19 amino acids. V was pared by 1 base and J by 0 bases, with 16 bases between. The CDR3 here is CASSLEWARGISGANVLTF. The CDR3 DNA follows: TGTGCCAGCAGCTTAGAGTGGGCCAGGGGAATCTCTGGGGCCAACGTCCTGACTTTC.

Comment on this clonotype: A far larger clone is off by one base, so a read error is likely. The rearrangement links TRBV12-3 or TRBV12-4 to TRBJ2-3; D gene uncertain. The length of the CDR3 is 13 residues. The CDR3 coding sequence is TGTGCTAGTGAGTCTTCGGGCACAGATACGCGGTATTTT. Its protein is CASESSGTDTRYF.

The CDR3 bases are TGCGCCAGCAGCTCTAGGACAGGGGGTTCTGGGGCCAACGTCCTGACTTTC. It is translated as CASSSRTGGSGANVLTF. The rearrangement links TRBV5-1 to TRBJ2-6; 10 nucleotides agree with TRBD1. The CDR3 sequence is 17 residues long. V lost 3 bases and J lost 1; bases outside the gene matches: 4. Germline loops: CDR1 SGHRS, CDR2 YFSETQ.

This clonotype was recorded a few times. This rearrangement joins TRBV5-1 to TRBJ1-2; the D gene is possibly TRBD1 (6 bases). Germline V gives CDR1 SGHRS, CDR2 YFSETQ. The ends were cut back, 4 bases at V and 5 bases at J, with 9 bases in the middle. There are 12 residues in the CDR3. CDR3 residues: CASSTTGYGYTF. CDR3 bases: TGCGCCAGCAGCACGACAGGTTATGGCTACACCTTC.

This clonotype occurred many times. The gene calls are TRBV29-1 and TRBJ1-1, with D perhaps matching TRBD1 (5 bases). This CDR3 region has 13 residues. The V and J ends lost 2 bases and 5 bases respectively, with 12 bases between them. Per the germline V gene, CDR1 is SQVTM and CDR2 is ANQGSEA. The CDR3, as DNA: TGCAGCGTTGAAATGGGGCAAAGGACTGAAGCTTTCTTT. It specifies CSVEMGQRTEAFF.

This clonotype has a count of ten or more. This chain links TRBV6-6 with TRBJ2-1; TRBD1 is a possible D gene (6 bases). This CDR3 spans 13 amino acids. The ends were cut back, 9 bases at V and 2 bases at J, with 11 bases in the middle. Germline V gene lookup returns CDR1 MNHNY and CDR2 SVGAGI (reference sequence). The CDR3 protein is CASWGQTYNEQFF. Written as DNA, the CDR3 is TGTGCCAGTTGGGGGCAAACCTACAATGAGCAGTTCTTC.